This is a list of T cell receptor beta chains from one sample in a study of cytomegalovirus exposure and HLA in healthy donors. Only in-frame clones appear in the TCRdb table, and some are missing; sequencing was by immunoSEQ multiplex PCR. The sample lists some 98,000 clones, about 90% occurring once. The sequenced sample was PBMCs. These receptors all stem from a man younger than 35 in good health and CMV-seropositive. The CDR3 runs from the conserved cysteine through the conserved F or W. The order of the fields is clone size, V gene, D gene, J gene, CDR3 DNA, CDR3 protein. The D gene is left open where the match is weak. Part of the rows lack a size; the others show once, few, many or a class for expanded clones.

clone_size: NA; v_call: TRBV7-3; d_call: TRBD2; j_call: TRBJ2-2; cdr3_nt: TGTGCCAGCAGCATCACTAGCGGGGGGACCGGGGAGCTGTTTTTT; cdr3_aa: CASSITSGGTGELFF
clone_size: NA; v_call: TRBV5-4; d_call: NA; j_call: TRBJ2-7; cdr3_nt: TGTGCCAGCAGCCCCCGAGCAGGTACCTACGAGCAGTACTTC; cdr3_aa: CASSPRAGTYEQYF
clone_size: NA; v_call: TRBV6-6; d_call: NA; j_call: TRBJ2-7; cdr3_nt: TGTGCCAGCAGTTACTCGGCTACAGCCGAGCAGTACTTC; cdr3_aa: CASSYSATAEQYF
clone_size: NA; v_call: TRBV7-2; d_call: NA; j_call: TRBJ2-7; cdr3_nt: TGTGCCAGCAGCTGGGACTTGATTAGCGAGCAGTACTTC; cdr3_aa: CASSWDLISEQYF
clone_size: NA; v_call: TRBV15; d_call: NA; j_call: TRBJ2-2; cdr3_nt: TGTGCCACCAGCAGAGATGGCGGGACCGGGGAGCTGTTTTTT; cdr3_aa: CATSRDGGTGELFF
clone_size: NA; v_call: TRBV7-9; d_call: TRBD2; j_call: TRBJ2-1; cdr3_nt: TGTGCCAGCAGCTCGCTAGCGGGGGGCAATGAGCAGTTCTTC; cdr3_aa: CASSSLAGGNEQFF
clone_size: NA; v_call: TRBV7-2; d_call: TRBD2; j_call: TRBJ2-7; cdr3_nt: TGTGCCAGCAGCTTAGCCACAGCGGGAGGGCCTTACGAGCAGTACTTC; cdr3_aa: CASSLATAGGPYEQYF
clone_size: NA; v_call: TRBV10-1; d_call: TRBD1; j_call: TRBJ1-4; cdr3_nt: TGCGCCAGTAAACGGACAGGGGGTACGGTAAAGAATGAAAAACTGTTTTTT; cdr3_aa: CASKRTGGTVKNEKLFF
clone_size: NA; v_call: TRBV5-6; d_call: TRBD2; j_call: TRBJ2-1; cdr3_nt: TGTGCCAGCAGCTTACTCCAGCGGGGGATGGGTAATGAGCAGTTCTTC; cdr3_aa: CASSLLQRGMGNEQFF
clone_size: NA; v_call: TRBV5-8; d_call: TRBD2; j_call: TRBJ2-1; cdr3_nt: TGTGCCAGCAGCGGTGGGACTAGCGGGAGAGTTGAGCAGTTCTTC; cdr3_aa: CASSGGTSGRVEQFF
clone_size: NA; v_call: TRBV6-5; d_call: NA; j_call: TRBJ2-5; cdr3_nt: TGTGCCAGCAGTTACGGGGACTCCAGGCCGGGGACCCAGTACTTC; cdr3_aa: CASSYGDSRPGTQYF
clone_size: NA; v_call: TRBV4-3; d_call: NA; j_call: TRBJ2-1; cdr3_nt: TGCGCCAGCAGCCAACGTCACAATGAGCAGTTCTTC; cdr3_aa: CASSQRHNEQFF
clone_size: few; v_call: TRBV6-1; d_call: NA; j_call: TRBJ1-1; cdr3_nt: TGTGCCAGCAGTGACTACAGGGTAGGGTTT; cdr3_aa: CASSDYRVGF
clone_size: NA; v_call: TRBV27; d_call: TRBD1; j_call: TRBJ2-2; cdr3_nt: TGTGCCAGCAGTGCCTGGACAGGGAGCACCGGGGAGCTGTTTTTT; cdr3_aa: CASSAWTGSTGELFF
clone_size: NA; v_call: TRBV6-6; d_call: NA; j_call: TRBJ1-5; cdr3_nt: TGTGCCAGCAGTTACGCCGGTCAGCCCCAGCATTTT; cdr3_aa: CASSYAGQPQHF
clone_size: NA; v_call: TRBV19; d_call: TRBD2; j_call: TRBJ2-7; cdr3_nt: TGTGCCAGTAGTTTCTCGAGCGGGGACGGTTACGAGCAGTACTTC; cdr3_aa: CASSFSSGDGYEQYF
clone_size: NA; v_call: TRBV7-2; d_call: NA; j_call: TRBJ1-2; cdr3_nt: TGTGCCAGCAGCTTAGATCGACGGGACTATGGCTACACCTTC; cdr3_aa: CASSLDRRDYGYTF
clone_size: NA; v_call: TRBV5-4; d_call: NA; j_call: TRBJ1-3; cdr3_nt: TGTGCCAGCAGCTTGGGGCAGATCTCTGGAAACACCATATATTTT; cdr3_aa: CASSLGQISGNTIYF
clone_size: once; v_call: TRBV11-2; d_call: TRBD1; j_call: TRBJ1-2; cdr3_nt: TGTGCCAGCAGCCGGGACAGGGGATATGGCTACACCTTC; cdr3_aa: CASSRDRGYGYTF
clone_size: NA; v_call: TRBV5-1; d_call: TRBD1; j_call: TRBJ1-1; cdr3_nt: TGCGCCAGCAGCCCGCGCCTTGGAGGACAGGGGAAAAAACAGCGAACTGAAGCTTTCTTT; cdr3_aa: CASSPRLGGQGKKQRTEAFF
clone_size: NA; v_call: TRBV7-9; d_call: TRBD1; j_call: TRBJ1-2; cdr3_nt: TGTGCCAGCAGCAACCGGACAGGGGGCCGGAATGACTATGGCTACACCTTC; cdr3_aa: CASSNRTGGRNDYGYTF
clone_size: NA; v_call: TRBV6-5; d_call: NA; j_call: TRBJ2-7; cdr3_nt: TGTGCCAGCAGTGGGGGGAACAGGCATTCCTACGAGCAGTACTTC; cdr3_aa: CASSGGNRHSYEQYF
clone_size: once; v_call: TRBV5-4; d_call: NA; j_call: TRBJ2-3; cdr3_nt: TGTGCCAGCAGCTTGGGAGGGATTACTAGCACAGATACGCAGTATTTT; cdr3_aa: CASSLGGITSTDTQYF
clone_size: once; v_call: TRBV28; d_call: TRBD1; j_call: TRBJ1-1; cdr3_nt: TGTGCCAGCAGGACAGGGGTTAGTGGGGACACTGAAGCTTTCTTT; cdr3_aa: CASRTGVSGDTEAFF
clone_size: NA; v_call: TRBV5-6; d_call: TRBD2; j_call: TRBJ2-7; cdr3_nt: TGTGCCAGGATTGGCGGGACTATTCGCGAGCAGTACTTC; cdr3_aa: CARIGGTIREQYF
clone_size: NA; v_call: TRBV19; d_call: TRBD2; j_call: TRBJ2-7; cdr3_nt: TGTGCCAGTAGTACCCAAGCGGGATTAGCGGGGGGCGAGCAGTACTTC; cdr3_aa: CASSTQAGLAGGEQYF
clone_size: NA; v_call: TRBV11-2; d_call: TRBD1; j_call: TRBJ1-2; cdr3_nt: TGTGCCAGCAGCCCCGACAGGGATTCCGGCTACACCTTC; cdr3_aa: CASSPDRDSGYTF
clone_size: NA; v_call: TRBV2; d_call: NA; j_call: TRBJ2-2; cdr3_nt: TGTGCCAGCAGGGGAGATAACACCGGGGAGCTGTTTTTT; cdr3_aa: CASRGDNTGELFF
clone_size: NA; v_call: TRBV7-2; d_call: NA; j_call: TRBJ2-3; cdr3_nt: TGTGCCAGCAGCTTATGGTTGGACTGGTACACAGATACGCAGTATTTT; cdr3_aa: CASSLWLDWYTDTQYF
clone_size: NA; v_call: TRBV4-2; d_call: NA; j_call: TRBJ1-5; cdr3_nt: TGTGCCAGCAGCCAAATAATTGAGAATCAGCCCCAGCATTTT; cdr3_aa: CASSQIIENQPQHF
clone_size: NA; v_call: TRBV9; d_call: NA; j_call: TRBJ1-2; cdr3_nt: TGTGCCAGCACTAAAGAGGAGGGGAGGTTAGGTGGCTACACCTTC; cdr3_aa: CASTKEEGRLGGYTF
clone_size: NA; v_call: TRBV19; d_call: NA; j_call: TRBJ1-6; cdr3_nt: TGTGCCAGTAGTTATGGCACAGGGCGTGTGGATTCACCCCTCCACTTT; cdr3_aa: CASSYGTGRVDSPLHF
clone_size: NA; v_call: TRBV2; d_call: TRBD1; j_call: TRBJ2-2; cdr3_nt: TGTGCCAGCAGGCTGACAGGGGCCGGGGAGCTGTTTTTT; cdr3_aa: CASRLTGAGELFF
clone_size: few; v_call: TRBV5-1; d_call: TRBD1; j_call: TRBJ2-2; cdr3_nt: TGCGCCAGCAGCACTCGGACAGGGGACGCCGGGGAGCTGTTTTTT; cdr3_aa: CASSTRTGDAGELFF
clone_size: NA; v_call: TRBV4-3; d_call: TRBD1; j_call: TRBJ2-5; cdr3_nt: TGCGCCAGCAGCCAAGCCGCGACAGGGGGATCACAAGAGACCCAGTACTTC; cdr3_aa: CASSQAATGGSQETQYF
clone_size: NA; v_call: TRBV7-8; d_call: TRBD2; j_call: TRBJ2-2; cdr3_nt: TGTGCCAGCAGCTTATCCCTGAGCGGGGGGGACACCGGGGAGCTGTTTTTT; cdr3_aa: CASSLSLSGGDTGELFF
clone_size: NA; v_call: TRBV19; d_call: NA; j_call: TRBJ2-3; cdr3_nt: TGTGCCAGTAGTATTCGTTGGCAGGGGACAGATACGCAGTATTTT; cdr3_aa: CASSIRWQGTDTQYF
clone_size: NA; v_call: TRBV28; d_call: TRBD1; j_call: TRBJ1-1; cdr3_nt: TGTGCCAGCAGTTTATCCCAAACCCGGACAGGAGGAACTGAAGCTTTCTTT; cdr3_aa: CASSLSQTRTGGTEAFF
clone_size: NA; v_call: TRBV27; d_call: TRBD1; j_call: TRBJ1-1; cdr3_nt: TGTGCCAGCAGTCCTCAACGGGGGACAGGCGCCGAAGCTTTCTTT; cdr3_aa: CASSPQRGTGAEAFF
clone_size: few; v_call: TRBV6-4; d_call: NA; j_call: TRBJ2-3; cdr3_nt: TGTGCCAGCAGTGTGGAGTCAGGGGAGTACAGGGATACGCAGTATTTT; cdr3_aa: CASSVESGEYRDTQYF
clone_size: NA; v_call: TRBV27; d_call: TRBD1; j_call: TRBJ2-1; cdr3_nt: TGTGCCAGCAGTCACGGGACAGGGGGGTACAATGAGCAGTTCTTC; cdr3_aa: CASSHGTGGYNEQFF
clone_size: NA; v_call: TRBV11-2; d_call: NA; j_call: TRBJ1-1; cdr3_nt: TGTGCCAGCAGCTTAGGTACAGCGAACACTGAAGCTTTCTTT; cdr3_aa: CASSLGTANTEAFF
clone_size: NA; v_call: TRBV7-5; d_call: NA; j_call: TRBJ2-6; cdr3_nt: TGTGCCAGTAGACAAAGTCGGGCCAACGTCCTGACTTTC; cdr3_aa: CASRQSRANVLTF
clone_size: NA; v_call: TRBV27; d_call: NA; j_call: TRBJ2-1; cdr3_nt: TGTGCCAGCAGTTTATCGGACAGAAAGACAAACAATGAGCAGTTCTTC; cdr3_aa: CASSLSDRKTNNEQFF
clone_size: NA; v_call: TRBV11-2; d_call: TRBD2; j_call: TRBJ2-2; cdr3_nt: TGTGCCAGCAGCTTAGAGTCACTAGCGTGGAACACCGGGGAGCTGTTTTTT; cdr3_aa: CASSLESLAWNTGELFF
clone_size: NA; v_call: TRBV29-1; d_call: NA; j_call: TRBJ1-1; cdr3_nt: TGCAGCGTTGCCGTAAACACTGAAGCTTTCTTT; cdr3_aa: CSVAVNTEAFF
clone_size: NA; v_call: TRBV6-5; d_call: TRBD1; j_call: TRBJ2-5; cdr3_nt: TGTGCCAGCAGCCGCCGGGGACAGCGAGGGGAGACCCAGTACTTC; cdr3_aa: CASSRRGQRGETQYF
clone_size: once; v_call: TRBV7-2; d_call: TRBD2; j_call: TRBJ2-7; cdr3_nt: TGTGCCAGCAGCCTAGCGGAACAGTACGAGCAGTACTTC; cdr3_aa: CASSLAEQYEQYF
clone_size: few; v_call: TRBV5-5; d_call: NA; j_call: TRBJ1-5; cdr3_nt: TGTGCCAGCAGCTCAAGTATGGGGAGTCAGCCCCAGCATTTT; cdr3_aa: CASSSSMGSQPQHF
clone_size: NA; v_call: TRBV11-1; d_call: TRBD2; j_call: TRBJ2-1; cdr3_nt: TGTGCCAGCAGCTTATCGCTAGCGGGAGGTGCTTCCAATGAGCAGTTCTTC; cdr3_aa: CASSLSLAGGASNEQFF
clone_size: NA; v_call: TRBV7-9; d_call: NA; j_call: TRBJ2-5; cdr3_nt: TGTGCCAGCAGCTTAGAGCCGCGACAGGTTCAAGAGACCCAGTACTTC; cdr3_aa: CASSLEPRQVQETQYF
clone_size: NA; v_call: TRBV7-2; d_call: NA; j_call: TRBJ1-6; cdr3_nt: TGTGCCAGCAGCGTCCCGCGGAGGGGCTCACCCCTCCACTTT; cdr3_aa: CASSVPRRGSPLHF
clone_size: NA; v_call: TRBV9; d_call: TRBD1; j_call: TRBJ1-6; cdr3_nt: TGTGCCAGCAGCACACAGGGGGCGGCCTATAATTCACCCCTCCACTTT; cdr3_aa: CASSTQGAAYNSPLHF